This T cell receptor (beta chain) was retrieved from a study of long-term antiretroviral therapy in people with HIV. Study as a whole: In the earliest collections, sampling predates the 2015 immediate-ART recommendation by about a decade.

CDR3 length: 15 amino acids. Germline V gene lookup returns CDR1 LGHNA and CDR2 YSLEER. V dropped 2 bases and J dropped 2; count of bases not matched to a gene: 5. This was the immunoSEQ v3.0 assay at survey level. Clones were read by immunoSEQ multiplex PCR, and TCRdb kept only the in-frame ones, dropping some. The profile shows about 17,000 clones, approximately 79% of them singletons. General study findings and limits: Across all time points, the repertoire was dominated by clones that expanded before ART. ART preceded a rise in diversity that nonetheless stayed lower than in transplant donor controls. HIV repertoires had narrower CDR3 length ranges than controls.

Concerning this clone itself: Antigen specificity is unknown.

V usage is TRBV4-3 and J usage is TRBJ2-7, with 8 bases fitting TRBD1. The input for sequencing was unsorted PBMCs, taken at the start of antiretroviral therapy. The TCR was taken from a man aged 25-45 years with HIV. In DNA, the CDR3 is TGCGCCAGCAGCCAAAGGGCAGGGGGCCCCTACGAGCAGTACTTC. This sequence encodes CASSQRAGGPYEQYF.